The 25 T cell receptor beta chains below were found in one sample sequenced in a study of blood T cell repertoires in COVID-19 (dated by TCRdb to 2020 to 2022). Library preparation employed the immunoSEQ multiplex PCR assay. TCRdb retrieved this table from immuneACCESS and kept in-frame rearrangements only. Not all clones are present; in checked studies, unresolved V genes account for under half, and no reason is known for the remainder. The sample table contains about 150,000 clones; only one count was recorded for 65% to 85% of them. The ten biggest clones cover 5% of the sample. The source material was peripheral blood. These receptors were obtained from a woman between 50 and 59 years old with acute or convalescent COVID-19.

The chain couples TRBV7-2 to TRBJ1-1; D ambiguous. The CDR3 contains 13 residues. Germline lookup yields CDR1 SGHTA and CDR2 FQGNSA. V lost 5 bases and J lost 3, with 10 bases in between. The CDR3 is CASSPQYDTEAFF. The CDR3 DNA sequence: TGTGCCAGCAGCCCTCAGTACGACACTGAAGCTTTCTTT.

The chain has TRBV15 and TRBJ2-5; TRBD2 matches at 11 bases. The CDR3 runs to 17 residues. Germline CDR1 reads LNHNV; CDR2 reads YYDKDF (reference sequence). V lost 1 base, J lost 1 base, and 5 bases stayed unmatched. CDR3 nucleotides: TGTGCCACCAGCAGAGGAGGGCTAGCGGGGGGCCAAGAGACCCAGTACTTC. Residues: CATSRGGLAGGQETQYF.

This clone occurred a few times. J is TRBJ2-3 and V is TRBV6-4; TRBD2 agrees at 7 bases. The CDR3 covers 15 residues. V lost 0 bases to trimming and J lost 3 bases; unmatched junction nucleotides: 3. The germline V gene encodes CDR1 MRHNA and CDR2 SNTAGT. CDR3 amino acids: CASSDSQGGTDTQYF. Here the CDR3 DNA reads TGTGCCAGCAGTGACTCGCAGGGAGGGACAGATACGCAGTATTTT.

The chain links TRBV19 to TRBJ1-1; 7 bases fit TRBD1. Germline V gives CDR1 LNHDA, CDR2 SQIVND (reference sequence). This CDR3 spans 13 amino acids. Unmatched junction bases numbered 3, after V lost 5 bases and J lost 3 bases. CDR3 loop: CASSPDRDTEAFF. In DNA form, the CDR3 reads TGTGCCAGTAGTCCCGACAGGGACACTGAAGCTTTCTTT.

The chain combines TRBV3-1 (or the pseudogene TRBV3-2) with TRBJ2-1, with 8 nucleotides matching TRBD2. Germline V CDR1 and CDR2: LGHDT, YNNKEL (reference sequence). The length of the CDR3 is 18 residues. The ends lost 0 bases at V and 5 bases at J; junction bases unmatched: 12. Here the CDR3 reads CASSQESKSGGGNNEQFF. The CDR3 coding sequence is TGTGCCAGCAGCCAAGAGTCGAAGAGCGGGGGCGGTAACAATGAGCAGTTCTTC.

The J gene is TRBJ1-2, the V gene TRBV6-5, with D tentatively TRBD1 (6 bases). V dropped 6 bases and J dropped 4 bases, with 15 bases sitting between them. The germline gives CDR1 MNHEY, CDR2 SVGAGI. This CDR3 spans 14 amino acids. This CDR3 is CASSADTGSYGYTF. CDR3 coding DNA: TGTGCCAGCAGCGCCGACACAGGGTCCTATGGCTACACCTTC.

The gene calls are TRBV2 and TRBJ2-5; possibly TRBD2 for D (5 bases). V lost 6 bases and J 7 bases, leaving 18 bases between the germline ends. This CDR3 has 14 amino acids. Germline values: CDR1 SNHLY, CDR2 FYNNEI. Here the CDR3 DNA reads TGTGCCAGCAGCAGCCTTGGCGGGCTTGGGACCCAGTACTTC. It specifies CASSSLGGLGTQYF.

This clone came up a few times. This chain joins TRBV7-2 and TRBJ2-2, with D unresolved. The CDR3 is 14 residues long. Trimming took off 5 bases at V and 0 bases at J, with 7 bases between the two ends. Germline CDR1 is SGHTA and CDR2 is FQGNSA. The CDR3 region is CASSPLSNTGELFF. For the CDR3, the DNA is TGTGCCAGCAGCCCGTTATCGAACACCGGGGAGCTGTTTTTT.

The DNA for the CDR3 is TGTGCCAGCAGCTTAGCAGAGGAATACATTCAGTACTTC. The encoded protein is CASSLAEEYIQYF. V and J are TRBV7-9 and TRBJ2-4; D is undetermined. CDR1 and CDR2 from the germline V gene are SEHNR and FQNEAQ (reference sequence). The length of the CDR3 is 13 residues. Trimming shortened V by 0 bases and J by 8 bases, and 8 bases separated the two germline ends.

The J gene is TRBJ1-4, the V gene TRBV3-1 (or the pseudogene TRBV3-2); 8 nucleotides agree with TRBD1. CDR1 is LGHDT, CDR2 YNNKEL, per germline (reference sequence). The CDR3 runs 15 residues. V trimming: 4 bases; J trimming: 6 bases; junction bases outside the gene matches: 7. The DNA for the CDR3 is TGTGCCAGCAGCCCCCGACAGGGGAGGGATGAAAAACTGTTTTTT. This codes for CASSPRQGRDEKLFF.

This clone was counted only a few times. This sequence joins TRBV6-2 or TRBV6-3 and TRBJ1-1, with 8 positions matching TRBD1. The CDR3 is 14 amino acids. After removal of 5 bases from V and 0 bases from J, the junction contained 2 bases not matched to a gene. Germline-derived CDR1 and CDR2 are MNHEY and SVGEGT. In DNA form, the CDR3 reads TGTGCCAGCAGTGGACAGGGCATGAACACTGAAGCTTTCTTT. Its protein product is CASSGQGMNTEAFF.

The rearrangement links TRBV5-5 to TRBJ2-3, with a possible D match to TRBD1 (6 bases). Germline loops: CDR1 SGHKS, CDR2 YYEKEE (reference sequence). This CDR3 is built from 14 residues. The V gene lost 0 bases and the J gene lost 6 bases, with 11 bases spanning the gap. The CDR3 nucleotides are TGTGCCAGCAGCTTGGCCGCAGGGGAGGATACGCAGTATTTT. It yields the protein CASSLAAGEDTQYF. Using reference TRBV5-5 and TRBJ2-3 for the parts outside the CDR3, the full variable domain is DAGVTQSPTHLIKTRGQQVTLRCSPISGHKSVSWYQQVLGQGPQFIFQYYEKEERGRGNFPDRFSARQFPNYSSELNVNALLLGDSALYLCASSLAAGEDTQYFGPGTRLTVL.

The genes are TRBV19 and TRBJ2-1, with 9 nucleotides matching TRBD1. Germline trimming cut 6 bases from V and 2 bases from J; bases unmatched to any gene: 5. CDR1 and CDR2 from the germline V gene are LNHDA and SQIVND (reference sequence). The CDR3 is 15 residues long. The CDR3 loop is CASSPWTGAYNEQFF. The DNA of the CDR3 is TGTGCCAGTAGCCCTTGGACAGGGGCCTACAATGAGCAGTTCTTC.

The chain uses TRBV27 and TRBJ1-5, with 7 nucleotides matching TRBD1. V lost 5 bases to trimming and J lost 5 bases; unmatched junction nucleotides: 9. The CDR3 loop spans 15 amino acids. Per the germline V gene, CDR1 is MNHEY and CDR2 is SMNVEV (reference sequence). The CDR3 is CASSTPGQRYQPQHF. The CDR3 DNA reads as TGTGCCAGCAGTACCCCGGGACAGAGGTATCAGCCCCAGCATTTT.

The chain recombines TRBV1 with TRBJ1-6. TRBV1 is a pseudogene locus. This CDR3 spans 14 amino acids. CDR3 region: CTSSQPPTSVALHF. The DNA for the CDR3 is TGCACCAGCAGCCAACCCCCTACCTCGGTGGCCCTCCACTTT.

This chain connects TRBV18 to TRBJ1-1; no definite D call. The V gene's germline CDR1 is KGHSH and CDR2 LQKENI. The V end lost 1 base, the J end lost 3 bases, and 12 bases lay between the germline ends. The CDR3 length is 15 residues. CDR3 sequence: CASSPLPLRDTEAFF. The CDR3 DNA reads TGTGCCAGCTCACCACTCCCCTTGAGAGACACTGAAGCTTTCTTT.

This clone was observed a handful of times. The V gene is TRBV6-5, the J gene TRBJ1-2; tentatively, D is TRBD1 (5 bases). The V end lost 7 bases, the J end lost 8 bases, and 14 bases lay between the germline ends. Germline CDR1 and CDR2: MNHEY and SVGAGI. This CDR3 has 12 amino acids. The CDR3 DNA reads as TGTGCCAGCATCCGGCCGGGGGTGGGCTACACCTTC. Translating it yields CASIRPGVGYTF.

This sequence joins TRBV6-2 or TRBV6-3 and TRBJ1-5, with TRBD1 identical over 8 bases. The V gene's germline CDR1 is MNHEY and CDR2 SVGEGT. This CDR3 has 17 residues. The trim removed 6 bases at V and 2 bases at J, leaving 12 bases unmatched. CDR3 region: CASSLPDRGGGNQPQHF. CDR3 in DNA: TGTGCCAGCAGCCTACCCGACAGGGGCGGAGGCAATCAGCCCCAGCATTTT.

This clone was counted between two and nine times. The chain is built from TRBV29-1 and TRBJ1-1; the D gene is possibly TRBD1 (5 bases). The length of the CDR3 is 13 residues. Trimming pared 6 bases from V and 0 bases from J, leaving 11 bases between. Germline V gives CDR1 SQVTM, CDR2 ANQGSEA. CDR3 amino acids: CSVYDSLNTEAFF. As DNA, the CDR3 is TGCAGCGTATACGACAGCCTGAACACTGAAGCTTTCTTT.

This rearrangement joins TRBV5-1 to TRBJ1-1; D gene ambiguous. The V end lost 1 base, the J end lost 4 bases, and 14 bases lay between the germline ends. The CDR3 runs 15 residues. Germline CDR1 is SGHRS and CDR2 is YFSETQ. CDR3 residues: CASSLTLSLGTEAFF. The CDR3 coding sequence is TGCGCCAGCAGCTTGACCCTGAGTCTCGGCACTGAAGCTTTCTTT.

This chain joins TRBV28 and TRBJ2-7; 8 nucleotides align to TRBD2. The CDR3 runs to 13 residues. Germline-derived CDR1 and CDR2 are MDHEN and SYDVKM. Losses at the gene ends were 10 bases for V and 2 bases for J; bases not matched to a gene: 7. CDR3: CATFLGGAYEQYF. In DNA, the CDR3 is TGTGCCACCTTCCTCGGGGGGGCCTACGAGCAGTACTTC.

The rearrangement uses TRBV27 and TRBJ2-1; 8 positions agree with TRBD1. The CDR3 loop spans 14 amino acids. The trim removed 5 bases at V and 9 bases at J, leaving 9 bases unmatched. In germline, CDR1 is MNHEY, CDR2 SMNVEV (reference sequence). CDR3 sequence (DNA): TGTGCCAGCAGTCCAGGGACAGGTCGCCGTGAGCAGTTCTTC. Amino acids: CASSPGTGRREQFF.

V is TRBV27 and J is TRBJ2-3; 11 nucleotides align to TRBD2. In germline, CDR1 is MNHEY, CDR2 SMNVEV (reference sequence). J lost 2 bases, V lost 5 bases, and 6 bases had no gene match. The CDR3 is 16 amino acids. Written as DNA, the CDR3 is TGTGCCAGCAGTCCGCCGACTAGCGGGGCCACAGATACGCAGTATTTT. It is translated as CASSPPTSGATDTQYF.

This clone occurred once. The V call is TRBV20-1, the J call TRBJ1-6; D is possibly TRBD1 (6 bases). The CDR3 spans 17 residues. CDR1 and CDR2 (germline): DFQATT, SNEGSKA (reference sequence). V was trimmed by 3 bases and J by 8 bases, leaving 23 bases between them. The CDR3 nucleotides are TGCAGTGCTAGTTCCATCGCGCCGGGACATCAAGATTCACCCCTCCACTTT. It encodes CSASSIAPGHQDSPLHF.

The chain uses TRBV4-3 and TRBJ2-3, with 8 bases aligning to TRBD2. J was trimmed by 5 bases and V by 0 bases; bases with no gene match: 10. CDR1 is LGHNA, CDR2 YSLEER, per germline. This CDR3 is built from 17 residues. The CDR3 coding sequence is TGCGCCAGCAGCCAAGATAGTGGCGGGGGGCGTGGAGATACGCAGTATTTT. Encoded protein: CASSQDSGGGRGDTQYF.